Detailed here is one T cell receptor beta chain. The antigen is not known. The sample is drawn from a study of CXCR3-negative and CXCR3-positive naive CD8 T cells. Researchers prepared the TRB cDNA libraries using 5' RACE with UMI labels. TCRdb reprocessed the 5' RACE reads and keeps a single row for each CDR3 protein, giving no DNA. This sample's table reports about 60,000 distinct CDR3 sequences. The CDR3 consists of 15 residues. CDR1 is MNHEY and CDR2 is SMNVEV in the germline V gene (reference sequence). Findings and caveats of the study: Whereas both naive subsets had comparably high diversity, memory CD8+ cells had much lower diversity. CXCR3-positive naive cells carried more hydrophobic TRB CDR3s than CXCR3-negative ones.

This clonotype was sampled from a human donor in good health. Some clones in this sample may be carry-over from other donors' samples. V is TRBV27 and J is TRBJ2-5; TCRdb indicates TRBD1, and absent DNA this call remains unverified. Sequencing was carried out using naive CXCR3+ CD8+ T cells from blood. Indicated subset: CD45RO-CCR7+CD27+CD95- naive CD8+ T cells expressing CXCR3 (TNR3+). The CDR3 protein is CASSPGTGGEETQYF.